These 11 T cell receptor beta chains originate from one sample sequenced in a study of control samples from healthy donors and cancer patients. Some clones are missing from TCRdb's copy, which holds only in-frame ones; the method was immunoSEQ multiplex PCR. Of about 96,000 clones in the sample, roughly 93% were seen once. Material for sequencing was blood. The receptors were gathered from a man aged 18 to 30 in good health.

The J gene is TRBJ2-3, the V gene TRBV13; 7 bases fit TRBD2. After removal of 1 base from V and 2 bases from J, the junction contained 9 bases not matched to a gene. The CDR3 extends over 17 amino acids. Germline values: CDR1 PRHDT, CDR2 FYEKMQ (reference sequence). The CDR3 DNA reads TGTGCCAGCAGCTTAGTAGGGCTAGCGGACCTCACAGATACGCAGTATTTT. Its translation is CASSLVGLADLTDTQYF.

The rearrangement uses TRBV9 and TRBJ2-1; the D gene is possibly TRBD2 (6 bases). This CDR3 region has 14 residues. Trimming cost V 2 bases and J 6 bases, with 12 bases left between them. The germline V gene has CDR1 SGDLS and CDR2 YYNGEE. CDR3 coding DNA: TGTGCCAGCAGCGTTGGGGTACTAGCCAATGAGCAGTTCTTC. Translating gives CASSVGVLANEQFF. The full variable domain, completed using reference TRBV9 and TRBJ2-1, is DSGVTQTPKHLITATGQRVTLRCSPRSGDLSVYWYQQSLDQGLQFLIQYYNGEERAKGNILERFSAQQFPDLHSELNLSSLELGDSALYFCASSVGVLANEQFFGPGTRLTVL.

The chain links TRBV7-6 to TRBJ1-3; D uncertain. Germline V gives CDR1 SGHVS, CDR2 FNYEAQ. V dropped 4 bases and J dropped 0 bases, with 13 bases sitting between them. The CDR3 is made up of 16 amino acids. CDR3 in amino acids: CASSSDGFSSGNTIYF. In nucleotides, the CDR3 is TGTGCCAGCAGCTCGGACGGATTCTCCTCTGGAAACACCATATATTTT.

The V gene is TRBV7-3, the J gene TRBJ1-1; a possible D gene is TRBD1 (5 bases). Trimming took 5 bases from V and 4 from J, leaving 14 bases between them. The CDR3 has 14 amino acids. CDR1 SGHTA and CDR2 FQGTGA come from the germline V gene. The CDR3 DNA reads TGTGCCAGCAGCCAGACCGGGGGAGGCACTGAAGCTTTCTTT. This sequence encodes CASSQTGGGTEAFF.

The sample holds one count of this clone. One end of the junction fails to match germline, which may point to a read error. CDR3 in DNA: TGTGCCAGCTCACCACCGCTACAGACCGTGGAGCTGTTTTTT. Its protein product is CASSPPLQTVELFF. The chain is built from TRBV18 and TRBJ2-2, with unresolved D. Germline loops: CDR1 KGHSH, CDR2 LQKENI. This CDR3 spans 14 amino acids.

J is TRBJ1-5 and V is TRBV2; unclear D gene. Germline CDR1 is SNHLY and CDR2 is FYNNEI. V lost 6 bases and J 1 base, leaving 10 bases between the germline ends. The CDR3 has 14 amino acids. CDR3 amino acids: CASRPATSNQPQHF. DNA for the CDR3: TGTGCCAGCAGGCCCGCTACGAGCAATCAGCCCCAGCATTTT.

The CDR3 spells CASSPASGFTGELFF. Here the CDR3 DNA reads TGTGCCAGCTCACCAGCCAGCGGCTTCACCGGGGAGCTGTTTTTT. V gene TRBV18 combines with J gene TRBJ2-2; a weak D match, TRBD2 (5 bases). The CDR3 is 15 residues long. V lost 2 bases and J lost 4, with 11 bases in between. CDR1 and CDR2 (germline): KGHSH, LQKENI.

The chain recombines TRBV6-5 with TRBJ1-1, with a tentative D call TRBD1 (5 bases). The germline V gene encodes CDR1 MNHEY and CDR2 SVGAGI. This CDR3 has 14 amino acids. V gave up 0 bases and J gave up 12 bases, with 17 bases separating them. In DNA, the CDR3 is TGTGCCAGCAGTTACTCGGGGGAGCTCAAAATGCCTTTCTTT. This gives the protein CASSYSGELKMPFF.

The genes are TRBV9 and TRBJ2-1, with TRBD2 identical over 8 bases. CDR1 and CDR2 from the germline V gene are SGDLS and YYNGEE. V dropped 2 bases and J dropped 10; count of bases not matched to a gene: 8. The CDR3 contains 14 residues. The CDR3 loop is CASSVGLAQFEQFF. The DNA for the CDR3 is TGTGCCAGCAGCGTTGGACTAGCCCAATTCGAGCAGTTCTTC.

The CDR3 coding sequence is TGTGCCAGCAGCTTATCGACAGGGGGAGTAAGCTATGGCTACACCTTC. Protein sequence: CASSLSTGGVSYGYTF. V gene TRBV7-6 combines with J gene TRBJ1-2; 9 bases match TRBD1. Germline V gene data show CDR1 as SGHVS and CDR2 as FNYEAQ. J gave up 4 bases and V 2 bases, and 8 bases lay outside the gene matches. CDR3 length: 16 residues.

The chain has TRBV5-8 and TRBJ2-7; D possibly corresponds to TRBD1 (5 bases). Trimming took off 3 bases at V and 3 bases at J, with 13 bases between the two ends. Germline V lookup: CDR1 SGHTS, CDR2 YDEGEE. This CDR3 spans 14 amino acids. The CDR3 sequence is CASSSFDSHYEQYF. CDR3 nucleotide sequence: TGTGCCAGCAGCTCCTTCGACAGTCACTACGAGCAGTACTTC.